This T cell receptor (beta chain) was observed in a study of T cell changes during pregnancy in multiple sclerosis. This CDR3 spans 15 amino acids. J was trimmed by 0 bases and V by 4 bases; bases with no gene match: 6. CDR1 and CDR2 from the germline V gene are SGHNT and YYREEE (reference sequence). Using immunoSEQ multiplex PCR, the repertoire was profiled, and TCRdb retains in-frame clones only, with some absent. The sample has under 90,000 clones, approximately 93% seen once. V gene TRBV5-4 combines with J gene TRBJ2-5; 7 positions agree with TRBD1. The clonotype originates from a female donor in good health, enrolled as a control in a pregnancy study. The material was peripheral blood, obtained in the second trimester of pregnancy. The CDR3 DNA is TGTGCCAGCAGCCGACTGGGACAGAACCAAGAGACCCAGTACTTC. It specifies CASSRLGQNQETQYF.